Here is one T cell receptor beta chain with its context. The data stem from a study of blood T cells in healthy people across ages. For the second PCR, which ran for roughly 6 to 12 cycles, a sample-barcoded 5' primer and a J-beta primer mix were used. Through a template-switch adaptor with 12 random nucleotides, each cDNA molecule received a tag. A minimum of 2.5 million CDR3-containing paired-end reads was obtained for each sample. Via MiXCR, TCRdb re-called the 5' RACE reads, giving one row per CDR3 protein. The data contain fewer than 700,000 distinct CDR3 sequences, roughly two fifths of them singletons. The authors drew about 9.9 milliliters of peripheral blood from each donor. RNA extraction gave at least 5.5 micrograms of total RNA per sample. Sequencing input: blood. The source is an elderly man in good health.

In nucleotides, the CDR3 is TGTGCCAGCAGGGCGAGACTAGCGGCTAGCACAGATACGCAGTATTTT. Its translation is CASRARLAASTDTQYF. This chain uses TRBV6-2 or TRBV6-3 with TRBJ2-3; TRBD2 matches at 9 bases. The CDR3 totals 16 residues. The germline V gene has CDR1 MNHEY and CDR2 SVGEGT. Unmatched junction bases numbered 7, after V lost 6 bases and J lost 0 bases.